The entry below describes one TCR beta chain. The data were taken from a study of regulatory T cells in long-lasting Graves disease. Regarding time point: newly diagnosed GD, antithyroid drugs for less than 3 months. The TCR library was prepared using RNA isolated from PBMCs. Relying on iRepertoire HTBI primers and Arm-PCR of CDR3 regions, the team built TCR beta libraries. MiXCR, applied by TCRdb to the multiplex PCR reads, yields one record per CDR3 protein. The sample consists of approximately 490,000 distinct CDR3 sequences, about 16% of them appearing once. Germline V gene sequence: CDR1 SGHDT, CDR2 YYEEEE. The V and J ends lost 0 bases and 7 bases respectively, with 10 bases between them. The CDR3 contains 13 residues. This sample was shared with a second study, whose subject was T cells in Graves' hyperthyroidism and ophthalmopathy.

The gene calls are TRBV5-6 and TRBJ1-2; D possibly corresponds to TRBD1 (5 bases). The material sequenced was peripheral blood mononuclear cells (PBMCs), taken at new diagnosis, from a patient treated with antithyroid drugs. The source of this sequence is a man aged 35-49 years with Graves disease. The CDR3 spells CASSLGGSGGYTF. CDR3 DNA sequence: TGTGCCAGCAGCTTGGGGGGGTCCGGTGGCTACACCTTC.